Listed below are T cell receptor beta chains from one sample, sequenced in a study of shared clonotypes between healthy human individuals. This table comes from immunoSEQ multiplex PCR, and its TCRdb copy is limited to in-frame clones, with some not included. This sample carries around 1,100,000 clones, roughly 80% of them seen once, and the ten largest clones take roughly 0.83%. What was sequenced was memory CD4+ T cells from PBMCs. These receptors originate from a man aged 18 to 30 in good health. Some clones in this sample may be carry-over from other donors' samples. Each CDR3 is given with its conserved first and last residue. The D gene is left open where the match is weak. For some rows the clone size is stated as once, few or many, or as a class when expanded; others skip it.

size: .
J: TRBJ2-5
D: TRBD2
V: TRBV9
CDR3: CASSPRGGPQETQHF
DNA: TGTGCCAGCAGCCCTCGGGGGGGGCCCCAAGAGACCCAGCACTTC

size: .
J: TRBJ2-7
D: .
V: TRBV18
CDR3: CASSPTGTYYEQYF
DNA: TGTGCCAGCTCACCGACCGGGACCTACTACGAGCAGTACTTC

size: .
J: TRBJ2-7
D: .
V: TRBV9
CDR3: CASSVGGTRGTEQYF
DNA: TGTGCCAGCAGCGTAGGGGGAACCCGGGGAACCGAGCAGTACTTC

size: .
J: TRBJ2-1
D: .
V: TRBV9
CDR3: CASSVAPGATSKPFF
DNA: .

size: .
J: TRBJ2-3
D: TRBD1
V: TRBV6-1
CDR3: CASNSAGTGVDTQYF
DNA: TGTGCCAGCAACTCAGCAGGGACAGGGGTAGATACGCAGTATTTT

size: .
J: TRBJ2-1
D: .
V: TRBV4-2
CDR3: CASSPRDSMNEQFF
DNA: TGTGCCAGCAGCCCCCGGGATAGCATGAATGAGCAGTTCTTC

size: .
J: TRBJ1-2
D: .
V: TRBV28
CDR3: CASSLKFGGHGYTF
DNA: TGTGCCAGCAGTTTAAAGTTCGGGGGACATGGCTACACCTTC

size: .
J: TRBJ1-2
D: .
V: TRBV28
CDR3: CASSLSPLAGVLYGYTF
DNA: TGTGCCAGCAGTTTATCCCCCCTGGCAGGGGTACTGTACGGCTACACCTTC

size: .
J: TRBJ1-2
D: .
V: TRBV28
CDR3: CASSFKGYNVFYGYTF
DNA: TGTGCCAGCAGTTTCAAGGGATACAATGTCTTCTATGGCTACACCTTC

size: .
J: TRBJ2-5
D: .
V: TRBV5-1
CDR3: CASKRGSGETQYF
DNA: TGCGCCAGCAAGAGAGGGAGCGGGGAGACCCAGTACTTC

size: .
J: TRBJ1-5
D: .
V: TRBV2
CDR3: CASSATGNQPQHF
DNA: TGTGCCAGCAGTGCGACAGGCAATCAGCCCCAGCATTTT

size: .
J: TRBJ1-3
D: .
V: TRBV30
CDR3: CAGIPLGGSGNTIYF
DNA: TGTGCCGGGATCCCCCTAGGGGGCTCTGGAAACACCATATATTTT

size: .
J: TRBJ2-7
D: .
V: TRBV6-5
CDR3: CASSRAGTIPYEQYF
DNA: TGTGCCAGCAGTCGAGCCGGGACGATTCCCTACGAGCAGTACTTC

size: once
J: TRBJ2-2
D: TRBD2
V: TRBV10-3
CDR3: CAIRGTSGFTTGELFF
DNA: TGTGCCATCAGAGGGACTAGCGGTTTTACAACCGGGGAGCTGTTTTTT

size: few
J: TRBJ2-3
D: TRBD2
V: TRBV7-9
CDR3: CASSGGTSDDTQYF
DNA: TGTGCCAGCAGCGGCGGGACTAGTGACGATACGCAGTATTTT

size: .
J: TRBJ2-5
D: TRBD2
V: TRBV18
CDR3: CATDGRGRGTQETQYF
DNA: TGTGCCACCGACGGGAGGGGACGGGGAACCCAAGAGACCCAGTACTTC

size: .
J: TRBJ2-3
D: TRBD2
V: TRBV25-1
CDR3: CASSSIRAGGTDTQYF
DNA: TGTGCCAGCAGCAGCATCCGCGCGGGAGGCACAGATACGCAGTATTTT

size: .
J: TRBJ2-1
D: .
V: TRBV2
CDR3: CASSEKSGPYNEQFF
DNA: TGTGCCAGCAGTGAAAAATCGGGACCCTACAATGAGCAGTTCTTC

size: .
J: TRBJ2-3
D: TRBD2
V: TRBV11-3
CDR3: CASSFASGSGDTQYF
DNA: TGTGCCAGCAGCTTCGCTAGCGGGAGTGGCGATACGCAGTATTTT

size: few
J: TRBJ2-3
D: TRBD2
V: TRBV5-1
CDR3: CASSPETVAGGLTDTQYF
DNA: TGCGCCAGCAGCCCAGAAACCGTAGCGGGAGGGCTCACAGATACGCAGTATTTT

size: .
J: TRBJ1-2
D: .
V: TRBV28
CDR3: CASLGGLHYGYTF
DNA: TGTGCCTCACTGGGGGGGTTACACTATGGCTACACCTTC

size: .
J: TRBJ2-6
D: .
V: TRBV5-1
CDR3: CASSLDWAPEANVLTF
DNA: TGCGCCAGCAGCTTGGACTGGGCCCCCGAGGCCAACGTCCTGACTTTC

size: .
J: TRBJ2-7
D: .
V: TRBV28
CDR3: CASSFPLSAAAYEQYF
DNA: TGTGCCAGCAGTTTTCCTTTGTCGGCGGCCGCCTACGAGCAGTACTTC

size: .
J: TRBJ1-5
D: .
V: TRBV28
CDR3: CASSPLLSLEALYSNQPQHF
DNA: TGTGCCAGCAGCCCTTTGTTGAGCCTCGAGGCCCTATATAGCAATCAGCCCCAGCATTTT

size: .
J: TRBJ2-1
D: TRBD2
V: TRBV28
CDR3: CAGGLAGGTYNEQFF
DNA: TGTGCCGGGGGGCTAGCGGGAGGGACCTACAATGAGCAGTTCTTC

size: once
J: TRBJ2-2
D: .
V: TRBV6-1
CDR3: CASSTKSGNTGELFF
DNA: TGTGCCAGCAGTACTAAGTCGGGCAACACCGGGGAGCTGTTTTTT

size: many
J: TRBJ2-1
D: TRBD2
V: TRBV19
CDR3: CASSGTSGRAASYNEQFF
DNA: TGTGCCAGTAGTGGGACTAGCGGGAGGGCGGCCTCCTACAATGAGCAGTTCTTC

size: many
J: TRBJ2-3
D: TRBD2
V: TRBV4-2
CDR3: CASSQGSSGGTDTQYF
DNA: TGTGCCAGCAGCCAAGGCTCGAGCGGGGGCACAGATACGCAGTATTTT

size: .
J: TRBJ1-1
D: .
V: TRBV20-1
CDR3: CSLAWDTEAFF
DNA: TGCAGCCTCGCTTGGGACACTGAAGCTTTCTTT

size: .
J: TRBJ1-2
D: TRBD1
V: TRBV5-1
CDR3: CASSLGDRGIHYGYTF
DNA: TGCGCCAGCAGCTTGGGAGACAGGGGAATTCACTATGGCTACACCTTC

size: .
J: TRBJ2-3
D: .
V: TRBV5-6
CDR3: CASSLSPATDTQYF
DNA: TGTGCCAGCAGCTTGTCCCCCGCCACAGATACGCAGTATTTT

size: .
J: TRBJ1-3
D: .
V: TRBV28
CDR3: CASSSGNRNTIYF
DNA: TGTGCCAGCAGTTCGGGTAATCGAAACACCATATATTTT

size: .
J: TRBJ2-1
D: .
V: TRBV5-1
CDR3: CASSLEGSVSYNEQFF
DNA: TGCGCCAGCAGCTTGGAAGGTAGCGTATCCTACAATGAGCAGTTCTTC

size: .
J: TRBJ1-1
D: .
V: TRBV7-2
CDR3: CASSLSWGMNTEAFF
DNA: TGTGCCAGCAGCCTTTCTTGGGGGATGAACACTGAAGCTTTCTTT

size: few
J: TRBJ2-7
D: TRBD1
V: TRBV28
CDR3: CASSSSRGLYEQYF
DNA: TGTGCCAGCAGTTCGTCCAGGGGGTTATACGAGCAGTACTTC

size: .
J: TRBJ2-7
D: TRBD2
V: TRBV30
CDR3: CAWIPLAEELTYEQYF
DNA: TGTGCCTGGATTCCCCTAGCGGAGGAGCTTACCTACGAGCAGTACTTC

size: .
J: TRBJ2-1
D: .
V: TRBV19
CDR3: CASSQRQIYNEQFF
DNA: TGTGCCAGTAGTCAAAGACAGATATACAATGAGCAGTTCTTC

size: few
J: TRBJ1-1
D: .
V: TRBV4-2
CDR3: CASSQTNLRGTEAFF
DNA: TGTGCCAGCAGCCAAACGAATCTCCGGGGCACTGAAGCTTTCTTT

size: .
J: TRBJ2-2
D: .
V: TRBV18
CDR3: CASSLAGRAGTGELFF
DNA: TGTGCCAGCTCCCTCGCCGGCAGGGCGGGCACCGGGGAGCTGTTTTTT

size: many
J: TRBJ1-5
D: .
V: TRBV19
CDR3: CASSINSGAQPQHF
DNA: TGTGCCAGTAGTATTAATTCGGGGGCTCAGCCCCAGCATTTT

size: many
J: TRBJ2-7
D: .
V: TRBV9
CDR3: CASSPPVGPYYEQYF
DNA: TGTGCCAGCAGCCCACCCGTGGGACCCTACTACGAGCAGTACTTC

size: .
J: TRBJ2-7
D: .
V: TRBV27
CDR3: CASSGTRGLSYEQYF
DNA: TGTGCCAGCAGCGGTACCCGGGGTCTCTCCTACGAGCAGTACTTC

size: .
J: TRBJ1-2
D: .
V: TRBV19
CDR3: CASSRTTGGANYGYTF
DNA: TGTGCCAGTAGTAGAACCACAGGAGGGGCTAACTATGGCTACACCTTC

size: .
J: TRBJ1-5
D: .
V: TRBV28
CDR3: CASSFGVYQPQHF
DNA: TGTGCCAGCAGTTTCGGGGTATATCAGCCCCAGCATTTT

size: .
J: TRBJ2-3
D: .
V: TRBV4-1
CDR3: CASSLGGPPDTQYF
DNA: TGCGCCAGCAGCCTTGGGGGGCCACCAGATACGCAGTATTTT

size: few
J: TRBJ2-5
D: TRBD2
V: TRBV15
CDR3: CATSPTGGTETQYF
DNA: TGTGCCACCAGTCCGACGGGGGGGACGGAGACCCAGTACTTC

size: .
J: TRBJ2-1
D: TRBD2
V: TRBV5-1
CDR3: CASSVAGLADYNEQFF
DNA: TGCGCCAGCAGCGTCGCGGGCCTAGCGGATTACAATGAGCAGTTCTTC

size: .
J: TRBJ2-7
D: .
V: TRBV6-5
CDR3: CASRPYSGESYEQYF
DNA: TGTGCCAGCAGGCCCTATAGCGGAGAGTCCTACGAGCAGTACTTC

size: .
J: TRBJ1-3
D: TRBD1
V: TRBV15
CDR3: CATSRYATGNGNTIYF
DNA: TGTGCCACCAGCAGATACGCGACAGGGAATGGAAACACCATATATTTT

size: .
J: TRBJ2-1
D: .
V: TRBV6-5
CDR3: CASSYPLGRLLF
DNA: TGTGCCAGCAGTTACCCCTTGGGCAGGCTCCTCTTC

size: .
J: TRBJ2-7
D: TRBD1
V: TRBV11-2
CDR3: CASSSFKWTGSEIKKGQYF
DNA: TGTGCCAGCAGCTCCTTCAAGTGGACAGGGTCAGAGATCAAAAAGGGGCAGTACTTC

size: .
J: TRBJ1-1
D: .
V: TRBV5-4
CDR3: CASSADRVNTEAFF
DNA: TGTGCCAGCAGCGCGGACCGCGTGAACACTGAAGCTTTCTTT

size: many
J: TRBJ2-5
D: .
V: TRBV2
CDR3: CASQGVGETQYF
DNA: TGTGCCAGCCAAGGAGTAGGTGAGACCCAGTACTTC